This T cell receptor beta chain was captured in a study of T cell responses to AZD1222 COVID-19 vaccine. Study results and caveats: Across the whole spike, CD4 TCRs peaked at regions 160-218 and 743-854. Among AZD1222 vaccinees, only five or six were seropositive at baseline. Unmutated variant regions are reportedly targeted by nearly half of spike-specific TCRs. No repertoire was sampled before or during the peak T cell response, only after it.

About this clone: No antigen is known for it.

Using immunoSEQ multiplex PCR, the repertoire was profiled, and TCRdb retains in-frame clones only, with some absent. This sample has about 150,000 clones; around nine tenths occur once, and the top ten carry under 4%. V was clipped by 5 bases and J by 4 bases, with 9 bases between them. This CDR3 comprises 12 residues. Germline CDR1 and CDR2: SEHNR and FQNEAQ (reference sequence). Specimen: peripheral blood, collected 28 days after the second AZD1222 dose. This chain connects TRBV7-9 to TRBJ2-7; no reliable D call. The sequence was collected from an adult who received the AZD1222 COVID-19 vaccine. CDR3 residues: CASSPTSYEQYF. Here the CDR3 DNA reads TGTGCCAGCAGCCCCACGTCGTACGAGCAGTACTTC.